Included here is one TCR beta chain sequence, with context. This sample is drawn from a study of T-cell reconstitution after alpha-beta-depleted transplantation in children. This CDR3 contains 15 residues. Trimming cost V 5 bases and J 0 bases; bases outside gene matches: 6. Germline CDR1 reads SEHNR; CDR2 reads FQNEAQ (reference sequence). It was with unique molecular identifiers that the TCRbeta library was prepared. TCRdb passed the PCR reads through MiXCR, listing each CDR3 protein once. The table lists around 480,000 distinct CDR3 sequences, around a third of them singletons. V and J are TRBV7-9 and TRBJ2-7, with 8 bases identical to TRBD2. The starting material was PBMCs from the stem cell graft donor, obtained from the stem cell graft. The TCR comes from a human donor who donated a stem cell graft to a child with aplastic anemia. The CDR3: CASSRGRMSSYEQYF. The CDR3 DNA reads as TGTGCCAGCAGCCGCGGGAGGATGAGCTCCTACGAGCAGTACTTC.